This T cell receptor (beta chain) was captured by sequencing in a study of PD-1 blockade in classical Hodgkin lymphoma. The assay was immunoSEQ multiplex PCR, and TCRdb's table has in-frame clones only and misses some. Of approximately 99,000 clones listed, 80% to 90% are singletons. All the patients suffered relapse after autologous stem cell transplantation, and brentuximab vedotin exposure differed. J lost 4 bases, V lost 5 bases, and 11 bases had no gene match. This CDR3 spans 15 amino acids. The V gene's germline CDR1 is SGHNT and CDR2 YENEEA. The sequencing used peripheral blood mononuclear cells (PBMCs), collected before the second cycle of nivolumab. The clonotype was recovered from a human donor with classical Hodgkin lymphoma. The V and J genes are TRBV11-3 and TRBJ2-7; 7 nucleotides agree with TRBD2. CDR3 protein: CASSHPWREFYEQYF. As DNA, the CDR3 is TGTGCCAGCAGCCACCCCTGGCGGGAGTTTTACGAGCAGTACTTC.